This is a list of T cell receptor beta chains from one sample in a study of cytomegalovirus exposure and HLA in healthy donors. Clones were sequenced by immunoSEQ multiplex PCR, and TCRdb holds only the in-frame ones, with some missing. The sample has about 190,000 clones, around 85% seen once; the top ten hold around 2%. Sequencing was performed on PBMCs. These receptors were taken from a man in his late teens or twenties in good health and CMV-seronegative. Each CDR3 is given with its conserved first and last residue. Each record gives: clone size, D gene, J gene, V gene, CDR3 protein, CDR3 DNA. D genes are given only for firm matches. Only some rows state a clone size, as once, few, many or a class for expanded clones.

.	TRBD2	TRBJ2-7	TRBV4-2	CASSQGGLAYEQYF	TGTGCCAGCAGCCAAGGGGGACTAGCCTACGAGCAGTACTTC
.	TRBD1	TRBJ2-2	TRBV7-8	CASSLDRGTGELFF	TGTGCCAGCAGCTTGGACAGGGGCACCGGGGAGCTGTTTTTT
.	TRBD1	TRBJ1-3	TRBV7-2	CASSLADRGRGNTIYF	TGTGCCAGCAGCTTAGCAGACAGGGGGCGCGGAAACACCATATATTTT
.	TRBD1	TRBJ1-2	TRBV27	CASSLDRGYGYTF	TGTGCCAGCAGTTTAGACAGGGGATATGGCTACACCTTC
.	.	TRBJ2-7	TRBV7-9	CASSAHSNPYEQYF	TGTGCCAGCAGCGCCCACTCAAACCCCTACGAGCAGTACTTC
.	TRBD1	TRBJ2-3	TRBV4-3	CASSQQGVGTDTQYF	TGCGCCAGCAGCCAACAGGGGGTCGGCACAGATACGCAGTATTTT
.	.	TRBJ2-7	TRBV27	CASSFYRSSYEQYF	TGTGCCAGCAGTTTTTACAGGTCCTCCTACGAGCAGTACTTC
.	.	TRBJ2-5	TRBV6-6	CASSYRGQETQYF	TGTGCCAGCAGTTACAGGGGGCAAGAGACCCAGTACTTC
once	.	TRBJ2-7	TRBV14	CASSHLSTVYEQYF	TGTGCCAGCAGCCATCTTTCTACGGTCTACGAGCAGTACTTC
.	.	TRBJ1-1	TRBV7-9	CASRGADTEAFF	TGTGCCAGCAGAGGGGCAGACACTGAAGCTTTCTTT
once	TRBD1	TRBJ1-2	TRBV9	CASSKTGNGYTF	TGTGCCAGCAGCAAGACAGGGAATGGCTACACCTTC
.	.	TRBJ1-5	TRBV4-3	CASSQDMASGTPQHF	TGCGCCAGCAGCCAAGATATGGCCAGCGGCACGCCCCAGCATTTT
.	.	TRBJ1-1	TRBV5-1	CASSSVPSGTEAFF	TGCGCCAGCAGCTCAGTCCCCAGTGGCACTGAAGCTTTCTTT
.	.	TRBJ2-2	TRBV7-2	CASSWLVVDTGELFF	TGTGCCAGCAGCTGGCTAGTCGTTGACACCGGGGAGCTGTTTTTT
few	TRBD1	TRBJ2-7	TRBV6-5	CASSRDRVYEQYF	TGTGCCAGCAGCCGGGACAGGGTATACGAGCAGTACTTC
.	.	TRBJ1-1	TRBV19	CASSIDSGVYMNTEAFF	TGTGCCAGTAGTATAGATTCCGGGGTCTATATGAACACTGAAGCTTTCTTT
.	.	TRBJ2-5	TRBV5-1	CASSLLTYQETQYF	TGCGCCAGCAGCCTCCTAACGTACCAAGAGACCCAGTACTTC